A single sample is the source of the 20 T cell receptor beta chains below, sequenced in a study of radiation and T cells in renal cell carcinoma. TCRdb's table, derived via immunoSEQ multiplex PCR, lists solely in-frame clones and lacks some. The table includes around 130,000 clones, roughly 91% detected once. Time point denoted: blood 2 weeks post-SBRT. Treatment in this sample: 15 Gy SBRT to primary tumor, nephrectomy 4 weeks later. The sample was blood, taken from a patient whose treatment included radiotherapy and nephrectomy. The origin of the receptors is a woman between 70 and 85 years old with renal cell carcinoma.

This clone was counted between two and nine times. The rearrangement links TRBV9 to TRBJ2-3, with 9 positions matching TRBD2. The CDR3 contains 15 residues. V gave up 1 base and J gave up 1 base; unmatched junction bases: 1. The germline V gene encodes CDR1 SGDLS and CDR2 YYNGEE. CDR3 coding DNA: TGTGCCAGCAGCGTATCTAGCGGGGGCACAGATACGCAGTATTTT. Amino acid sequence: CASSVSSGGTDTQYF.

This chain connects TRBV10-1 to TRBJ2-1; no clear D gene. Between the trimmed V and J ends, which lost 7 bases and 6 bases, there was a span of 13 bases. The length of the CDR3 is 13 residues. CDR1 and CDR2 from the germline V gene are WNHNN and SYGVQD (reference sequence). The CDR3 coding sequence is TGCGCCAGCACCATCCCGGGCTTCAATGAGCAGTTCTTC. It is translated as CASTIPGFNEQFF.

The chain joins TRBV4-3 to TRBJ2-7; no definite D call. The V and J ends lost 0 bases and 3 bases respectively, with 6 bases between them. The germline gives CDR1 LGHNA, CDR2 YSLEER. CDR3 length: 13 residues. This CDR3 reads CASSQDLNYEQYF. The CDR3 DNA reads TGCGCCAGCAGCCAAGACCTCAACTACGAGCAGTACTTC.

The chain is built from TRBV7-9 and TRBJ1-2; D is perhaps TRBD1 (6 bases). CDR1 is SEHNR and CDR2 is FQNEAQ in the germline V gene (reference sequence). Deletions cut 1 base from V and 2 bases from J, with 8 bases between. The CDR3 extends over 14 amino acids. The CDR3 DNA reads TGTGCCAGCAGCTTAGGAACAGGGAACTATGGCTACACCTTC. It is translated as CASSLGTGNYGYTF.

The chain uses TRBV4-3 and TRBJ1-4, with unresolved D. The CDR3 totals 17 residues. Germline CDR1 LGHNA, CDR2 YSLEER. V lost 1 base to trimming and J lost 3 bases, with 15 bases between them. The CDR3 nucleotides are TGCGCCAGCAGCCAAGGGCCGAGCTTACTACCTAATGAAAAACTGTTTTTT. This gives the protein CASSQGPSLLPNEKLFF.

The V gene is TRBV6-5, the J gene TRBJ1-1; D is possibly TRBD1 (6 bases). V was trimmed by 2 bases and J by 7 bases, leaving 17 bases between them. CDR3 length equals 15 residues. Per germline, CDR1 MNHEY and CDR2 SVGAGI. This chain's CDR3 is CASSYIRGGSGEAFF. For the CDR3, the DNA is TGTGCCAGCAGTTACATCAGGGGCGGTAGTGGTGAAGCTTTCTTT.

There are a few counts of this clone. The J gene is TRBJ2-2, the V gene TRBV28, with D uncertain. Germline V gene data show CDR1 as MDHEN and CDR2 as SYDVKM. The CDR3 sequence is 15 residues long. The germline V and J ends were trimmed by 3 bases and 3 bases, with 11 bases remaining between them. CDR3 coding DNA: TGTGCCAGCAGTTTTGGGCTTGGAGACACCGGGGAGCTGTTTTTT. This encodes CASSFGLGDTGELFF.

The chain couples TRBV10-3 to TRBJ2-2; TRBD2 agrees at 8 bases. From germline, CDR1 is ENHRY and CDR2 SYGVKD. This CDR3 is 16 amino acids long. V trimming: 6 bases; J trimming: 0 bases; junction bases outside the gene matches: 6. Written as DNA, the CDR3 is TGTGCCATCAGATTAAGCGGGGGAGCGAACACCGGGGAGCTGTTTTTT. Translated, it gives CAIRLSGGANTGELFF.

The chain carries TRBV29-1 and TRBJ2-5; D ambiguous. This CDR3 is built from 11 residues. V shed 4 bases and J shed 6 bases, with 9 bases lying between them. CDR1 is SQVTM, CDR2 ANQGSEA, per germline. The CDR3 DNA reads TGCAGCGTTGCGGCAGGAAAGACCCAGTACTTC. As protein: CSVAAGKTQYF.

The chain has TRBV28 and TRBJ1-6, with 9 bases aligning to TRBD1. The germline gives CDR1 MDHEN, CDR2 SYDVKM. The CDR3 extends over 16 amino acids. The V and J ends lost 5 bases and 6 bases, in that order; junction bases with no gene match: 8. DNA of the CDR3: TGTGCCAGCAGTCGCTCGGGACAGGGTGGTAATTCACCCCTCCACTTT. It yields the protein CASSRSGQGGNSPLHF.

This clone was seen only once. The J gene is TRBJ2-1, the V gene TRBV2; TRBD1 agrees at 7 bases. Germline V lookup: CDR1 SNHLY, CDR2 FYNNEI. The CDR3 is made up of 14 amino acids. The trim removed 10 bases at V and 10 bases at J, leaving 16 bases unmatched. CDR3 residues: CATQGVLGVGEQFF. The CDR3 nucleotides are TGTGCCACCCAGGGGGTACTAGGGGTCGGGGAGCAGTTCTTC.

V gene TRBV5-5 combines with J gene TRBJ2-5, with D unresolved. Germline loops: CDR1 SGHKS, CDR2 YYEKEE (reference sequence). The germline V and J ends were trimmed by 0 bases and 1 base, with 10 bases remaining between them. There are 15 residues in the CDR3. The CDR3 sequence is CASSLVGSGQETQYF. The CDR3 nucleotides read TGTGCCAGCAGCTTGGTAGGGTCCGGCCAAGAGACCCAGTACTTC.

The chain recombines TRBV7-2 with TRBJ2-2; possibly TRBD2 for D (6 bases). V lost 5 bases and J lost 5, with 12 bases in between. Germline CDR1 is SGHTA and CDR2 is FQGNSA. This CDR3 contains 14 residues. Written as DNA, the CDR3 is TGTGCCAGCAGCGGAGGGGCGCGAACCGGGGAGCTGTTTTTT. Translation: CASSGGARTGELFF.

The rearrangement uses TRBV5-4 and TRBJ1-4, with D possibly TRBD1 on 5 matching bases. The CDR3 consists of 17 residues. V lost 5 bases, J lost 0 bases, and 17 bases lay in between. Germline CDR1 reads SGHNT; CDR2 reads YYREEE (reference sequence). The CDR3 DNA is TGTGCCAGCAGTCGACAAGGGTTGGGGGCAACTAATGAAAAACTGTTTTTT. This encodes CASSRQGLGATNEKLFF.

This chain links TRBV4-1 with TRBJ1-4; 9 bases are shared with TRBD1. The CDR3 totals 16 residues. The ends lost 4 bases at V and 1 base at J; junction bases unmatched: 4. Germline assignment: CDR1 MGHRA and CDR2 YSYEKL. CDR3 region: CASSRADRGTNEKLFF. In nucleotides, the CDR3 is TGCGCCAGCAGCCGCGCGGACAGGGGAACTAATGAAAAACTGTTTTTT.

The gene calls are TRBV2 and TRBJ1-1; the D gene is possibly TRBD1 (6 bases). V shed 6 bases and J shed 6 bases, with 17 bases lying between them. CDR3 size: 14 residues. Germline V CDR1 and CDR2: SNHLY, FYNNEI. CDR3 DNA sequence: TGTGCCAGCAGGGGGACAACCCGATCCCCTGAAGCTTTCTTT. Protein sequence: CASRGTTRSPEAFF.

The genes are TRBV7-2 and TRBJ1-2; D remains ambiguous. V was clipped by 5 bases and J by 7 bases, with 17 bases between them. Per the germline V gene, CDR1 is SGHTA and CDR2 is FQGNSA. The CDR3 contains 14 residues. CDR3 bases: TGTGCCAGCAGCCTTAGCATATTGAGTGCTGGCTACACCTTC. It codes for CASSLSILSAGYTF.

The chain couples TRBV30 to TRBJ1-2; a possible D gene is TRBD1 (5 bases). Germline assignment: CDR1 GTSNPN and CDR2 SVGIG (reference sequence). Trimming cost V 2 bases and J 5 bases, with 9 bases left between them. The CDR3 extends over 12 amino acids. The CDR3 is CAWSTGVYGYTF. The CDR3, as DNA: TGTGCCTGGAGTACGGGGGTTTATGGCTACACCTTC.

In nucleotides, the CDR3 is TGTGCCTCACATAGCGGGGGGGGAAAAGAGACCCAGTACTTC. It encodes CASHSGGGKETQYF. The chain uses TRBV10-3 and TRBJ2-5, with 11 bases fitting TRBD2. V shed 11 bases and J 3 bases; nucleotides not matched to a gene: 8. Germline V gene data show CDR1 as ENHRY and CDR2 as SYGVKD. CDR3 length equals 14 residues.

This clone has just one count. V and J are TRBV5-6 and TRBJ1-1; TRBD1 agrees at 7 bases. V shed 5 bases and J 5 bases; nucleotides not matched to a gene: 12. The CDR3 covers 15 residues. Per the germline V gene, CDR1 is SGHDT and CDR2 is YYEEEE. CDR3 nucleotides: TGTGCCAGCAGTTTACAGACAGGGAGGATTACTGAAGCTTTCTTT. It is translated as CASSLQTGRITEAFF. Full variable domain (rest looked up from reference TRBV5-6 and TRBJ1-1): DAGVTQSPTHLIKTRGQQVTLRCSPKSGHDTVSWYQQALGQGPQFIFQYYEEEERQRGNFPDRFSGHQFPNYSSELNVNALLLGDSALYLCASSLQTGRITEAFFGQGTRLTVV.